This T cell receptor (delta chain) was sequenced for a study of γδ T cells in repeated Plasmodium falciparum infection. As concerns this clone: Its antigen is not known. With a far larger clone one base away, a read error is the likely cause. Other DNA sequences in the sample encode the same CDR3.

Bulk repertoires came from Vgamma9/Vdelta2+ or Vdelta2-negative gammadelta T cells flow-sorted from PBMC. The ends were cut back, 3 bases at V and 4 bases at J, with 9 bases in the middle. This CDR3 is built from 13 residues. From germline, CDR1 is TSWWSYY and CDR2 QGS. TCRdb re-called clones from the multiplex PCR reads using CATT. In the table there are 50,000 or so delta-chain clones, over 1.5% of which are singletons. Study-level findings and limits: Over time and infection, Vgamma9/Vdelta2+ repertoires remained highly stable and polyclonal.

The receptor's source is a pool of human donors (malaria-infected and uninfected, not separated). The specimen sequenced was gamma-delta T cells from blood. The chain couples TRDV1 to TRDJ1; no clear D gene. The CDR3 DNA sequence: TGTGCTCTTGGGGACTCTTATCTCGATAAACTCATCTTT. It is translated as CALGDSYLDKLIF.